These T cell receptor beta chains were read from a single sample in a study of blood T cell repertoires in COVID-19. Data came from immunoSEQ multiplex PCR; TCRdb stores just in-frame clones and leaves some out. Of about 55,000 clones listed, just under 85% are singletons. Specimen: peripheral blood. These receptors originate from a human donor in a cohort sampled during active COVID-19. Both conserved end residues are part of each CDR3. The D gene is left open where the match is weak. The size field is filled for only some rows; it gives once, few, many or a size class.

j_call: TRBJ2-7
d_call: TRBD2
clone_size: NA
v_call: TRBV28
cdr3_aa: CASSFDRTSGRASYF
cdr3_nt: TGTGCCAGCAGTTTCGACAGGACTAGCGGGAGGGCGTCGTACTTC

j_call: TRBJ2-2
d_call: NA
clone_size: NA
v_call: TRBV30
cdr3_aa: CAWMVKGEGGELFF
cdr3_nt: TGTGCCTGGATGGTTAAGGGGGAGGGCGGGGAGCTGTTTTTT

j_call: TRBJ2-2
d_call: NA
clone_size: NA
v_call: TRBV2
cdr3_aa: CASRRTVNTGELFF
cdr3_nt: TGTGCCAGCAGACGGACAGTGAACACCGGGGAGCTGTTTTTT

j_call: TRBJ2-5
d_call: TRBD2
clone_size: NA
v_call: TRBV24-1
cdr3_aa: CATSDPRGGGTQYF
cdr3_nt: TGTGCCACCAGTGATCCCCGCGGGGGAGGGACCCAGTACTTC

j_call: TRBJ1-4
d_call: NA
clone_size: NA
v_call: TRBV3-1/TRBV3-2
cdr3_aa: CASSQLRGIATNEKLFF
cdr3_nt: TGTGCCAGCAGCCAGCTCCGGGGGATTGCAACTAATGAAAAACTGTTTTTT

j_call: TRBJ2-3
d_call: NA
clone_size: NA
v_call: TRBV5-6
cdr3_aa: CASSPTGGTDTQYF
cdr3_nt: TGTGCCAGCAGCCCCACGGGGGGCACAGATACGCAGTATTTT

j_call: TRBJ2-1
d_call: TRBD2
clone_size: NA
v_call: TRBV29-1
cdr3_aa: CSVEEASGNNEQFF
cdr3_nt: TGCAGCGTTGAAGAGGCTAGCGGGAACAATGAGCAGTTCTTC

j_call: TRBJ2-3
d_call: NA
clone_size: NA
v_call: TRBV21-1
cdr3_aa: CASSKGRADTQYF
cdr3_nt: TGTGCCAGCAGCAAAGGGAGGGCAGATACGCAGTATTTT

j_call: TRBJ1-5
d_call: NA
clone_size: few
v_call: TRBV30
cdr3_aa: CAWRANTGTGPQHF
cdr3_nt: TGTGCCTGGAGAGCAAACACAGGGACGGGGCCCCAGCATTTT

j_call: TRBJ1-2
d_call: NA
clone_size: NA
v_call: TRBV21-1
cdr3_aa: CASSKISGRNYIFYGYTF
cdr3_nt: TGTGCCAGCAGCAAAATAAGCGGTCGGAATTATATATTCTATGGCTACACCTTC

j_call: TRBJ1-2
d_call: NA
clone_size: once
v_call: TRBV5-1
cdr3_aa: CASSLGSGPLSLYGYTF
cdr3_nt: TGCGCCAGCAGCTTGGGTTCAGGGCCTCTGAGTTTGTATGGCTACACCTTC

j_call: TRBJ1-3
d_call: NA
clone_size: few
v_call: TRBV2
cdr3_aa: CASSARQGNTIYF
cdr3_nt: TGTGCCAGCAGTGCCCGACAGGGAAACACCATATATTTT

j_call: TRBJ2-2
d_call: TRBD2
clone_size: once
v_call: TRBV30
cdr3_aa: CAWGGLAGANTGELFF
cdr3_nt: TGTGCCTGGGGGGGACTAGCGGGTGCGAACACCGGGGAGCTGTTTTTT

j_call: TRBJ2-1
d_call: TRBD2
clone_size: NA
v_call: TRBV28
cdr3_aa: CASGSRTSGSYNEQFF
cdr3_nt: TGTGCCAGCGGAAGCCGGACTAGCGGGAGCTACAATGAGCAGTTCTTC

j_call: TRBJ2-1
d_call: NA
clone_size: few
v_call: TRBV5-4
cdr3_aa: CASSQDPSYNEQFF
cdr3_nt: TGTGCCAGCAGCCAGGATCCCTCCTACAATGAGCAGTTCTTC

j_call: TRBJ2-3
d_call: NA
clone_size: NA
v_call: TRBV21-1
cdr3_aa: CASSKVDRFRADTQYF
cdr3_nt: TGTGCCAGCAGCAAAGTCGACAGGTTTCGAGCAGATACGCAGTATTTT

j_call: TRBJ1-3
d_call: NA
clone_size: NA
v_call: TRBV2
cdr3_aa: CASSEAAVSSGNTIYF
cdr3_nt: TGTGCCAGCAGTGAAGCGGCAGTAAGCTCTGGAAACACCATATATTTT

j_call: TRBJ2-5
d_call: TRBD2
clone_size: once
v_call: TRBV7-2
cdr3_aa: CASSLKRGGWETQYF
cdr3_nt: TGTGCCAGCAGCTTAAAGCGGGGGGGCTGGGAGACCCAGTACTTC

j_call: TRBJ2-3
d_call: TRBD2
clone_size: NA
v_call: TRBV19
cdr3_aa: CASSPLSGGMTDTQYF
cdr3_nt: TGTGCCAGTAGTCCTCTTAGCGGGGGGATGACAGATACGCAGTATTTT

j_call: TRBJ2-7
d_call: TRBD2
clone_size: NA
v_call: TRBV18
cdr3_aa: CASSTRTSATYEQYF
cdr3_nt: TGTGCCAGCTCAACAAGGACTAGCGCCACCTACGAGCAGTACTTC

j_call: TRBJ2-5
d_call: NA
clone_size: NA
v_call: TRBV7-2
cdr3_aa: CASSLGGGAGEETQYF
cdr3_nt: TGTGCCAGCAGCTTAGGGGGCGGGGCCGGGGAGGAGACCCAGTACTTC

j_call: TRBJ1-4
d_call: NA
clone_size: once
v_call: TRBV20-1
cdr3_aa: CSASFPATNEKLFF
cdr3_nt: TGCAGTGCTAGTTTCCCAGCAACTAATGAAAAACTGTTTTTT

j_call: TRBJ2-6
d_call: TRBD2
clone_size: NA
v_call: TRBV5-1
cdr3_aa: CASSWPRPGGANVLTF
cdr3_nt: TGCGCCAGCAGCTGGCCCCGACCGGGGGGAGCCAACGTCCTGACTTTC

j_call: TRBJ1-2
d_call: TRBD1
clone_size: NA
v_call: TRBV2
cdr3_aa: CASLLGQGSLGYGYTF
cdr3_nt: TGTGCCAGCCTATTGGGACAGGGGTCTCTTGGCTATGGCTACACCTTC

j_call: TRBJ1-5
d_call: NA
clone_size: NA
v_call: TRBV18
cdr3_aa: CASSPGGGNQPQHF
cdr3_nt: TGTGCCAGCTCCCCCGGGGGGGGCAATCAGCCCCAGCATTTT

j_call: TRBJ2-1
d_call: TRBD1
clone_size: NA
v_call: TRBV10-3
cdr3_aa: CATQGASSYNEQFF
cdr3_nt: TGTGCCACCCAGGGGGCCAGCTCCTACAATGAGCAGTTCTTC

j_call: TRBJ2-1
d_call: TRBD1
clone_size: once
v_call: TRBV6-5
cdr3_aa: CASSTRTGVNEQFF
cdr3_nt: TGTGCCAGCAGTACCCGGACAGGGGTCAATGAGCAGTTCTTC

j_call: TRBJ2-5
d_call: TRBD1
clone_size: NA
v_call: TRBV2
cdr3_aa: CASSVDRGETQYF
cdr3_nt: TGTGCCAGCAGCGTGGACAGGGGAGAGACCCAGTACTTC

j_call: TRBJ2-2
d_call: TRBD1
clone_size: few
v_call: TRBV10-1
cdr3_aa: CASSEGTGAPNTGELFF
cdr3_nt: TGCGCCAGCAGTGAGGGTACAGGGGCCCCGAACACCGGGGAGCTGTTTTTT

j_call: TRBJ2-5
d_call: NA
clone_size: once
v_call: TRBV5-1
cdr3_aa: CASLSGGGETQYF
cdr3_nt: TGCGCCAGCCTGTCCGGGGGTGGCGAGACCCAGTACTTC

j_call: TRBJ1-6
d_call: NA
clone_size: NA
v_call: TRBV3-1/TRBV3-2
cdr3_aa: CASSSQSRGYSPLHF
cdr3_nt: TGTGCCAGCTCGAGTCAAAGCAGGGGATATTCACCCCTCCACTTT

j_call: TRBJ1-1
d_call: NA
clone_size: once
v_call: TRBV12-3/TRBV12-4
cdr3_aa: CASRQGLNTEAFF
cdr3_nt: TGTGCCAGCAGACAGGGACTGAACACTGAAGCTTTCTTT

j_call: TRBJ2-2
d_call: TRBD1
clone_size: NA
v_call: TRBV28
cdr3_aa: CASAERGGYAGELFF
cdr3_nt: TGTGCCAGCGCCGAGCGAGGGGGCTATGCCGGGGAGCTGTTTTTT

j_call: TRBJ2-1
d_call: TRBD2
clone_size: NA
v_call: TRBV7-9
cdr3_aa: CASSLAGGPHNEQFF
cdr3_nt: TGTGCCAGCAGCTTAGCGGGAGGGCCCCACAATGAGCAGTTCTTC

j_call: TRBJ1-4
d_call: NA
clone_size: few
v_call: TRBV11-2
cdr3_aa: CASSSPESGEKLFF
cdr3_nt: TGTGCCAGCAGCTCACCGGAGTCGGGAGAAAAACTGTTTTTT

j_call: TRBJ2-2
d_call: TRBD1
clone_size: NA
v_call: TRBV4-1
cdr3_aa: CASSPTGGTGELFF
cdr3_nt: TGCGCCAGCAGCCCAACAGGGGGCACCGGGGAGCTGTTTTTT

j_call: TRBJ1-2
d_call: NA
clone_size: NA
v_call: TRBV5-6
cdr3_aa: CASSSVRGSGYGYTF
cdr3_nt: TGTGCCAGCAGTTCCGTACGGGGGAGCGGCTATGGCTACACCTTC